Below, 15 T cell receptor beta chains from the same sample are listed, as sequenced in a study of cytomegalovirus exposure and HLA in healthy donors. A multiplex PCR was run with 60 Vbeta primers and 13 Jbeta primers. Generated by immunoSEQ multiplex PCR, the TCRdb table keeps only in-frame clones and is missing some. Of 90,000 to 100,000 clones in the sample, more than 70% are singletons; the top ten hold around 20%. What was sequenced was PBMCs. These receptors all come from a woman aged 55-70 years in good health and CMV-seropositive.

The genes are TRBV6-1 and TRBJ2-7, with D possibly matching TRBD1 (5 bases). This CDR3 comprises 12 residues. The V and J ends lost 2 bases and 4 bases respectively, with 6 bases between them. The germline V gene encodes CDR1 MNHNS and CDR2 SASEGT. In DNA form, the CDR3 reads TGTGCCAGCAGTGAACAGGGATACGAGCAGTACTTC. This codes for CASSEQGYEQYF.

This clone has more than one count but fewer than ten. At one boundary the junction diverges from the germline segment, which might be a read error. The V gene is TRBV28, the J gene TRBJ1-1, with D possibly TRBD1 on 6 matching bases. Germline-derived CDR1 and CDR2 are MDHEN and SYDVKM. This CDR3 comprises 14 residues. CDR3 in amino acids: CASSLGPRGTQAFF. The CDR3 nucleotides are TGTGCCAGCAGTCTAGGACCCAGGGGCACTCAAGCTTTCTTT.

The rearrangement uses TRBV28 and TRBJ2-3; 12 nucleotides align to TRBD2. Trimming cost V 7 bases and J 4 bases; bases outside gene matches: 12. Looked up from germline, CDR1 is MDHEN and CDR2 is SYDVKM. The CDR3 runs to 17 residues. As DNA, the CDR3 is TGTGCCAGCAAGGCTAGCGGGAGGGCCGCGATGGCAGATACGCAGTATTTT. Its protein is CASKASGRAAMADTQYF. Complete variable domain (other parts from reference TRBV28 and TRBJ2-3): DVKVTQSSRYLVKRTGEKVFLECVQDMDHENMFWYRQDPGLGLRLIYFSYDVKMKEKGDIPEGYSVSREKKERFSLILESASTNQTSMYLCASKASGRAAMADTQYFGPGTRLTVL.

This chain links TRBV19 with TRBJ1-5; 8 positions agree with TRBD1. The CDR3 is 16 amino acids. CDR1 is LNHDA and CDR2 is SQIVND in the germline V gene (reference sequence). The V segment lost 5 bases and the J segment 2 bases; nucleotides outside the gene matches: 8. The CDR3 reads CASSPSTGVRNQPQHF. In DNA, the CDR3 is TGTGCCAGTAGTCCTTCGACAGGGGTCCGCAATCAGCCCCAGCATTTT.

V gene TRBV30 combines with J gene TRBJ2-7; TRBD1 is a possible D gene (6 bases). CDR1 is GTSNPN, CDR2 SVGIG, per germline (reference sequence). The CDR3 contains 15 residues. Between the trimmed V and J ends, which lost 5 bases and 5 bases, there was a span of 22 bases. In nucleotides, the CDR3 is TGTGCCTGGTGCACCGGGACACCAACCTATCACGAGCAGTACTTC. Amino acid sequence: CAWCTGTPTYHEQYF.

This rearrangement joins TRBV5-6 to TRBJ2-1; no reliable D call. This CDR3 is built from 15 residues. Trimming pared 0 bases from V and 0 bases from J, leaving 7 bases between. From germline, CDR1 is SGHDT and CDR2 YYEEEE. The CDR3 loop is CASSLAGRSYNEQFF. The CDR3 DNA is TGTGCCAGCAGCTTGGCAGGTCGCTCCTACAATGAGCAGTTCTTC. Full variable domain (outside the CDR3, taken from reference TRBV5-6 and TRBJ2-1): DAGVTQSPTHLIKTRGQQVTLRCSPKSGHDTVSWYQQALGQGPQFIFQYYEEEERQRGNFPDRFSGHQFPNYSSELNVNALLLGDSALYLCASSLAGRSYNEQFFGPGTRLTVL.

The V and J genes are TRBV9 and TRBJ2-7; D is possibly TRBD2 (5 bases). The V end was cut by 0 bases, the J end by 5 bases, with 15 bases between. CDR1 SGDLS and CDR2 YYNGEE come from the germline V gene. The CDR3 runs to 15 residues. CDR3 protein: CASSVGSSFFHEQYF. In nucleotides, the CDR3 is TGTGCCAGCAGCGTAGGGTCTAGCTTTTTCCACGAGCAGTACTTC.

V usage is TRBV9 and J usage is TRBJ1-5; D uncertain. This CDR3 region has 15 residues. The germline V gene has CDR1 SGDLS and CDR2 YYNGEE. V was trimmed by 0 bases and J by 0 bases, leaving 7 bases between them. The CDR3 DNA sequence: TGTGCCAGCAGCGTAGGCGGGTATAGCAATCAGCCCCAGCATTTT. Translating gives CASSVGGYSNQPQHF.

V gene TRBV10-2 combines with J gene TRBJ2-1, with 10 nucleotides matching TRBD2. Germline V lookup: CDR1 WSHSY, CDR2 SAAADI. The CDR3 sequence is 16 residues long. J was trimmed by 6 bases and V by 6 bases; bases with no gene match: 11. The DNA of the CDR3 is TGCGCCAGCAGGGGGTCCCCGGGACTAGCGACCAATGAGCAGTTCTTC. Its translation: CASRGSPGLATNEQFF.

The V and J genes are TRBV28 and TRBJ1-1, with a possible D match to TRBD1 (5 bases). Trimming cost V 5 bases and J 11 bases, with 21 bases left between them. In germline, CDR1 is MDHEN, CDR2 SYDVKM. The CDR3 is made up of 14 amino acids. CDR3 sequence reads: CASSPRERGTGAFF. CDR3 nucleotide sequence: TGTGCCAGCAGTCCCCGGGAAAGAGGGACTGGCGCTTTCTTT.

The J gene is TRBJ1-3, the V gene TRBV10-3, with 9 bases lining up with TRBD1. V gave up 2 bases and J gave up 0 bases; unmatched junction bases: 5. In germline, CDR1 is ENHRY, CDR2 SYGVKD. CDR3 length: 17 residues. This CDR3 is CAISESPGQGSGNTIYF. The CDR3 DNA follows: TGTGCCATCAGTGAGAGTCCGGGACAGGGCTCTGGAAACACCATATATTTT.

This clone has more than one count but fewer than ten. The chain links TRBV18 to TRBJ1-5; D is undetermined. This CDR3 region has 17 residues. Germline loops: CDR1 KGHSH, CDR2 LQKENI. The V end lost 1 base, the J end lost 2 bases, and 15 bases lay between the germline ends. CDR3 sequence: CASSPLALTVGNQPQHF. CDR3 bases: TGTGCCAGCTCACCACTGGCATTAACCGTTGGCAATCAGCCCCAGCATTTT.

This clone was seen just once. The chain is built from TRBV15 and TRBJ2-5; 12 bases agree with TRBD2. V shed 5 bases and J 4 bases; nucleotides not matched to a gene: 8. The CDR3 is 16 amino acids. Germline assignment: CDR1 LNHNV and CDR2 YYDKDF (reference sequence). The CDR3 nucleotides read TGTGCCACCAGCGGAGGACTAGCGGGATTCCGAGAGACCCAGTACTTC. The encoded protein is CATSGGLAGFRETQYF.

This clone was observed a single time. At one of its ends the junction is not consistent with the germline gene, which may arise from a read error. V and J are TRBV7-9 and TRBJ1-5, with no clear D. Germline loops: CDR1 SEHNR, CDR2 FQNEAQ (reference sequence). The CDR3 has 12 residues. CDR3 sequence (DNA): TGTTCCAGCAGCTCCCAAAATCAGCCCCAGCATTTT. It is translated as CSSSSQNQPQHF.

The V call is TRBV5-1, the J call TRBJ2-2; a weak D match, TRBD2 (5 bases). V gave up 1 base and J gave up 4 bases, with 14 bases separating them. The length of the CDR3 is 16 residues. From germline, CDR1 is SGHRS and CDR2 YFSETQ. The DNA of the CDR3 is TGCGCCAGCAGCTTGTCTTTGACTACATCCACCGGGGAGCTGTTTTTT. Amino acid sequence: CASSLSLTTSTGELFF.